A selection of T cell receptor beta chains follows, all from one sample in a study of beta chain features in type 1 diabetes. Generated by immunoSEQ multiplex PCR, the TCRdb table keeps only in-frame clones and is missing some. The sample records more than 300,000 clones, over 8.5% being singletons. Sequenced: central memory CD4+ T cells from blood. These receptors all stem from a man younger than 45 with type 1 diabetes. Each CDR3 is given with its conserved first and last residue.

V gene	J gene	CDR3 protein
TRBV11-2	TRBJ1-4	CASIATGSGEKLFF
TRBV5-1	TRBJ2-1	CASSPPNPGNFEQFF
TRBV7-9	TRBJ2-7	CASSFQRRSEQYF
TRBV28	TRBJ2-7	CAVRDRGFYLDF
TRBV10-2	TRBJ2-2	CASSLDRGGHTGELFF
TRBV18	TRBJ1-1	CASSPPRGGRANTEAFF
TRBV9	TRBJ1-2	CASSIDRGGYTF
TRBV10-3	TRBJ2-5	CAISVVSGGSETQYF
TRBV6-6	TRBJ1-2	CASRPRASHGYTF
TRBV15	TRBJ2-7	CATSRGGTTTYEQYF
TRBV2	TRBJ2-7	CASSEITGRSYEQYF
TRBV4-1	TRBJ2-7	CASSQGDRRAYEQYF
TRBV7-9	TRBJ2-7	CASSVGQEQYF
TRBV6-1	TRBJ2-7	CASSADRSGAYEQYF
TRBV19	TRBJ2-3	CASSIGTGDTQYF
TRBV27	TRBJ1-1	CASRTIIQGRRNTEAFF
TRBV5-6	TRBJ2-1	CASRAQGTHSYNEQFF
TRBV4-1	TRBJ2-7	CASSLRLAGAEQYF
TRBV7-2	TRBJ1-4	CASSQGGGQGLNEKLFF
TRBV5-4	TRBJ2-7	CASSLEASGTYEQYF
TRBV2	TRBJ2-7	CASRTTGGWQYF
TRBV5-1	TRBJ1-1	CASRRTGASNTEAFF
TRBV4-2	TRBJ2-2	CASSQGGEATGELFF
TRBV6-5	TRBJ2-3	CASSSPGQGTDTQYF
TRBV19	TRBJ1-5	CASSIGPRTGFDQPQHF
TRBV2	TRBJ1-5	CASRQGDQPQHF
TRBV5-1	TRBJ2-7	CASSQAGTRYF
TRBV2	TRBJ2-3	CASRRDTDTQYF
TRBV6-5	TRBJ2-7	CASSLEPYRVGEQYF
TRBV7-3	TRBJ1-2	CASSLPLNYGYTF
TRBV30	TRBJ1-5	CAWSSDRGQPQHF
TRBV10-3	TRBJ2-1	CAIRGTGGYEQFF
TRBV30	TRBJ2-2	CASRAASTGELFF
TRBV7-2	TRBJ2-2	CASSSLASTGELFF
TRBV30	TRBJ1-2	CAWSAGYGYTF
TRBV25-1	TRBJ2-7	CASSPGTVSSYEQYF
TRBV29-1	TRBJ1-1	CSVAMTGGSFRAFF